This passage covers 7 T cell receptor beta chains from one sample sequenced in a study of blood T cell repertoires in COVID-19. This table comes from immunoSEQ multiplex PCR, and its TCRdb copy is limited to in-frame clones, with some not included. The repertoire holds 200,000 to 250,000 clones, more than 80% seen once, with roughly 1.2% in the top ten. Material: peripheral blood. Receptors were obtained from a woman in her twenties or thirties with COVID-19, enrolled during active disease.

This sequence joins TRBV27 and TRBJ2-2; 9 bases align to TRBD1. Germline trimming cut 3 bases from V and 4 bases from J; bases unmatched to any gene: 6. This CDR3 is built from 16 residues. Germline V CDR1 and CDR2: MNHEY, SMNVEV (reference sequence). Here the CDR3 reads CASSFSGTGFTGELFF. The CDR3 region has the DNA TGTGCCAGCAGTTTTAGTGGGACAGGGTTCACCGGGGAGCTGTTTTTT.

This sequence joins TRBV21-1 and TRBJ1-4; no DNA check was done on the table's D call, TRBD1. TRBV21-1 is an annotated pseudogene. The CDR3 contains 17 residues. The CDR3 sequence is CASSKGCRPSTNEKLFF. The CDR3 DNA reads TGTGCCAGCAGCAAAGGGTGCAGGCCCTCAACTAATGAAAAACTGTTTTTT.

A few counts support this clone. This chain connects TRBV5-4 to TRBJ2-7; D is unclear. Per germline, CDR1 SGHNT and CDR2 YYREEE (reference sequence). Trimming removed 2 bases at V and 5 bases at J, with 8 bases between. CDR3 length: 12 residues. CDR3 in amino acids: CASSLRDNEQYF. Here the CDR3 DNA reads TGTGCCAGCAGCTTACGAGATAACGAGCAGTACTTC.

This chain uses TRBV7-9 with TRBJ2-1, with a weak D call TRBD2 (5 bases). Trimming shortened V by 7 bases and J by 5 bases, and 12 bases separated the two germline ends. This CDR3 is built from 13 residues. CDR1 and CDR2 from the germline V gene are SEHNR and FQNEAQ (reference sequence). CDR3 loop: CASKTPGNNEQFF. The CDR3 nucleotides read TGTGCCAGCAAAACCCCGGGAAACAATGAGCAGTTCTTC.

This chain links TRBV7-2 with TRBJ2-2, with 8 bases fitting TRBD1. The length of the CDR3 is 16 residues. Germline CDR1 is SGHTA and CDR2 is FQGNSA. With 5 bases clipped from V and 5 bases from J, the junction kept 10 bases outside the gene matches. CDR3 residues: CASSLLWTGMTGELFF. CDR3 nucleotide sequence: TGTGCCAGCAGCCTACTATGGACAGGGATGACCGGGGAGCTGTTTTTT.

The CDR3 is CATSRDGTGGRNQPQHF. For the CDR3, the DNA is TGTGCCACCAGCAGAGATGGGACAGGGGGCCGAAATCAGCCCCAGCATTTT. This chain connects TRBV15 to TRBJ1-5, with 12 bases matching TRBD1. The germline gives CDR1 LNHNV, CDR2 YYDKDF (reference sequence). The CDR3 runs 17 residues. With V trimmed by 0 bases and J by 4 bases, 4 bases remained unmatched.

CDR3 sequence: CASSTYRNVNTEAFF. CDR3 DNA: TGTGCCAGCTCAACCTACAGGAATGTGAACACTGAAGCTTTCTTT. The chain carries TRBV18 and TRBJ1-1; tentative D call: TRBD1 (5 bases). CDR3 size: 15 residues. Germline CDR1 KGHSH, CDR2 LQKENI. Trimming pared 5 bases from V and 0 bases from J, leaving 13 bases between.